One sample yielded the 17 T cell receptor beta chains listed below, sequenced in a study of radiotherapy plus CTLA-4 blockade in lung cancer. Profiled with immunoSEQ multiplex PCR; TCRdb holds only in-frame clones, not every one. In the table there are 86,000 or so clones, over 70% of which are singletons. The material sequenced was peripheral blood, taken from a patient treated with radiotherapy plus ipilimumab. The receptors were sampled from a human donor with non-small cell lung cancer who had a partial response to radiotherapy plus ipilimumab. Some clones in this sample may be carry-over from other donors' samples.

This clone was seen more than once but under ten times. V and J are TRBV2 and TRBJ1-1, with a possible D match to TRBD1 (5 bases). Germline assignment: CDR1 SNHLY and CDR2 FYNNEI. This CDR3 has 15 residues. The V gene lost 5 bases and the J gene lost 4 bases, with 17 bases spanning the gap. The DNA for the CDR3 is TGTGCCAGCAGTCTATTAGGGGAGGAGCTCACTGAAGCTTTCTTT. Encoded protein: CASSLLGEELTEAFF.

V usage is TRBV10-2 and J usage is TRBJ1-1; 9 positions match TRBD1. The germline CDR1 and CDR2 sequences are WSHSY and SAAADI. CDR3 length equals 16 residues. V lost 3 bases to trimming and J lost 4 bases; unmatched junction nucleotides: 9. CDR3 DNA sequence: TGCGCCAGCAGTGACCCGGGGGGACAGGGTTCCACTGAAGCTTTCTTT. Translated, it gives CASSDPGGQGSTEAFF.

The V and J genes are TRBV29-1 and TRBJ1-1; TRBD1 matches at 11 bases. There are 18 residues in the CDR3. CDR1 and CDR2 from the germline V gene are SQVTM and ANQGSEA. V lost 2 bases, J lost 4 bases, and 15 bases stayed unmatched. Here the CDR3 reads CSVEHRGTGGRLSTEAFF. The CDR3 bases are TGCAGCGTTGAACACAGAGGGACAGGGGGTCGGTTGAGCACTGAAGCTTTCTTT.

This clone was detected only once. The chain couples TRBV5-4 to TRBJ2-5; D is perhaps TRBD2 (5 bases). The CDR3 runs to 14 residues. Trimming took off 3 bases at V and 5 bases at J, with 14 bases between the two ends. CDR1 and CDR2 from the germline V gene are SGHNT and YYREEE (reference sequence). CDR3 residues: CASSSPQRAETQYF. Written as DNA, the CDR3 is TGTGCCAGCAGCTCACCCCAGAGGGCGGAGACCCAGTACTTC.

The chain couples TRBV6-5 to TRBJ2-3; D is possibly TRBD1 (6 bases). V shed 0 bases and J shed 3 bases, with 7 bases lying between them. The germline gives CDR1 MNHEY, CDR2 SVGAGI. The CDR3 covers 14 residues. The CDR3 DNA follows: TGTGCCAGCAGTTACTCGAGGGGGACAGATACGCAGTATTTT. This translates into CASSYSRGTDTQYF.

The rearrangement joins TRBV19 to TRBJ1-5; 10 bases fit TRBD1. Germline V lookup: CDR1 LNHDA, CDR2 SQIVND (reference sequence). This CDR3 is 17 amino acids long. V gave up 4 bases and J gave up 1 base; unmatched junction bases: 7. This chain's CDR3 is CASSKIGTGESNQPQHF. As DNA, the CDR3 is TGTGCCAGTAGTAAAATAGGGACAGGGGAAAGCAATCAGCCCCAGCATTTT.

This clone is medium-sized (0.01 to 0.1%) by share. The chain links TRBV5-4 to TRBJ1-2; D perhaps matches TRBD1 (5 bases). This CDR3 has 15 amino acids. V lost 4 bases and J 6 bases, leaving 19 bases between the germline ends. Looked up from germline, CDR1 is SGHNT and CDR2 is YYREEE (reference sequence). The CDR3 bases are TGTGCCAGCAGCCTCGGAGGGGCCGCGGGTGATGGCTACACCTTC. Residues: CASSLGGAAGDGYTF.

The chain links TRBV18 to TRBJ2-1; weak D call: TRBD1 (7 bases). Germline V lookup: CDR1 KGHSH, CDR2 LQKENI. The length of the CDR3 is 15 residues. Between the trimmed V and J ends, which lost 4 bases and 5 bases, there was a span of 15 bases. DNA for the CDR3: TGTGCCAGCTCACAAAGGGGGCGCGGGGACAATGAGCAGTTCTTC. Protein: CASSQRGRGDNEQFF.

The gene calls are TRBV7-2 and TRBJ1-2; 7 bases are shared with TRBD1. The CDR3 is 14 residues long. The V and J ends lost 2 bases and 4 bases, in that order; junction bases with no gene match: 4. The germline gives CDR1 SGHTA, CDR2 FQGNSA. CDR3 sequence: CASSLSGQIYGYTF. CDR3 DNA sequence: TGTGCCAGCAGCTTATCGGGACAGATCTATGGCTACACCTTC.

J is TRBJ2-2 and V is TRBV7-2; D may be TRBD1 (5 bases). This CDR3 comprises 13 residues. Germline lookup yields CDR1 SGHTA and CDR2 FQGNSA. V was trimmed by 2 bases and J by 6 bases, leaving 7 bases between them. The CDR3 loop is CASSLIGAGELFF. The CDR3 region has the DNA TGTGCCAGCAGCTTAATAGGGGCCGGGGAGCTGTTTTTT. Full variable domain (missing parts from reference TRBV7-2 and TRBJ2-2): GAGVSQSPSNKVTEKGKDVELRCDPISGHTALYWYRQSLGQGLEFLIYFQGNSAPDKSGLPSDRFSAERTGGSVSTLTIQRTQQEDSAVYLCASSLIGAGELFFGEGSRLTVL.

CDR3: CASSFVPTGTNSYEQYF. Here the CDR3 DNA reads TGTGCCAGCAGCTTTGTCCCCACCGGGACAAACTCCTACGAGCAGTACTTC. This chain joins TRBV7-2 and TRBJ2-7; D may be TRBD1 (6 bases). The CDR3 is 17 residues long. Germline V lookup: CDR1 SGHTA, CDR2 FQGNSA. The V end was cut by 3 bases, the J end by 0 bases, with 18 bases between.

This chain joins TRBV7-2 and TRBJ2-5, with 10 bases identical to TRBD2. With the DNA end fitting TRBJ2-7 better, the J assignment may be wrong. CDR3 length: 14 residues. Germline V gene sequence: CDR1 SGHTA, CDR2 FQGNSA. This CDR3 reads CASTIAGGGLEQYF. The CDR3 bases are TGTGCCAGCACCATAGCGGGGGGTGGACTCGAGCAGTACTTC.

The chain uses TRBV19 and TRBJ2-7, with D tentatively TRBD2 (6 bases). CDR1 is LNHDA, CDR2 SQIVND, per germline (reference sequence). The CDR3 totals 14 residues. V was cut by 10 bases and J by 1 base, with 17 bases left in between. As DNA, the CDR3 is TGTGCCACCCAGCGGGCCTATGATTCCTACGAGCAGTACTTC. Translated, it gives CATQRAYDSYEQYF. Using reference TRBV19 and TRBJ2-7 for the parts outside the CDR3, the full variable domain is DGGITQSPKYLFRKEGQNVTLSCEQNLNHDAMYWYRQDPGQGLRLIYYSQIVNDFQKGDIAEGYSVSREKKESFPLTVTSAQKNPTAFYLCATQRAYDSYEQYFGPGTRLTVT.

This chain links TRBV7-6 with TRBJ2-1; possibly TRBD1 for D (6 bases). CDR3 length equals 14 residues. Germline V gene data show CDR1 as SGHVS and CDR2 as FNYEAQ. The V end lost 0 bases, the J end lost 9 bases, and 12 bases lay between the germline ends. The CDR3 bases are TGTGCCAGCAGCTTAGCCGGGGTAGGGGGTGAGCAGTTCTTC. Its translation is CASSLAGVGGEQFF. Full variable domain (missing parts from reference TRBV7-6 and TRBJ2-1): GAGVSQSPRYKVTKRGQDVALRCDPISGHVSLYWYRQALGQGPEFLTYFNYEAQQDKSGLPNDRFSAERPEGSISTLTIQRTEQRDSAMYRCASSLAGVGGEQFFGPGTRLTVL.

This chain uses TRBV6-1 with TRBJ2-2, with D possibly matching TRBD2 (6 bases). CDR3 length equals 13 residues. CDR1 and CDR2 (germline): MNHNS, SASEGT. Trimming stripped 6 bases from V and 6 bases from J, with 11 bases between. CDR3: CASRGGWAGELFF. CDR3 coding DNA: TGTGCCAGCAGAGGAGGGTGGGCCGGGGAGCTGTTTTTT.

This clone was detected only once. This chain's CDR3 is CASSSGGLNTGELFF. Here the CDR3 DNA reads TGCGCCAGCAGCTCCGGGGGGCTGAACACCGGGGAGCTGTTTTTT. This sequence joins TRBV5-1 and TRBJ2-2; D possibly corresponds to TRBD2 (7 bases). The CDR3 contains 15 residues. V lost 3 bases and J 1 base, leaving 10 bases between the germline ends. Germline-derived CDR1 and CDR2 are SGHRS and YFSETQ.

The V and J genes are TRBV12-5 and TRBJ2-7, with TRBD1 as a possible D gene (6 bases). Per germline, CDR1 LGHNT and CDR2 FRNRAP. The V gene lost 4 bases and the J gene lost 3 bases, with 16 bases spanning the gap. This CDR3 is 15 amino acids long. The CDR3 DNA follows: TGTGCTAGTGGTTCGGACAGCCACATAAACTACGAGCAGTACTTC. Translation: CASGSDSHINYEQYF. The whole variable domain, remainder taken from reference TRBV12-5 and TRBJ2-7, is DARVTQTPRHKVTEMGQEVTMRCQPILGHNTVFWYRQTMMQGLELLAYFRNRAPLDDSGMPKDRFSAEMPDATLATLKIQPSEPRDSAVYFCASGSDSHINYEQYFGPGTRLTVT.